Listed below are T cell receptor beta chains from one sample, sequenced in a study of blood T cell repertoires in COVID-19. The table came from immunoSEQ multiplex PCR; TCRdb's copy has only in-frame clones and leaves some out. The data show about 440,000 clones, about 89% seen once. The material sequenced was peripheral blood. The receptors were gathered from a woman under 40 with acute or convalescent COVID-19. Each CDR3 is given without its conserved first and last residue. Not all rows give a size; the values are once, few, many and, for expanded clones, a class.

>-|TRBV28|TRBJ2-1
ASSLPPGTGSLEQF
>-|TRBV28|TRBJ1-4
ASSPTTVKTFEKLF
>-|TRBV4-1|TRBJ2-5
ASSQGDRGMRETQY
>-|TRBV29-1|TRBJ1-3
SVEERDSQNTIY
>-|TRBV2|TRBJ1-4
ASSFKFLRGEGEKLF
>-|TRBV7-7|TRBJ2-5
ASSRGGVETQY
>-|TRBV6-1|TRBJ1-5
ASSDFSQH
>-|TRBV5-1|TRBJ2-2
ASSTGVVPEELF
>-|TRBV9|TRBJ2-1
ASTSGGGAPYNEQF
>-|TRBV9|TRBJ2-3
ASSVGQGPTDTQY
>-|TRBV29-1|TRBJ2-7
SVESLWQGAYEQY
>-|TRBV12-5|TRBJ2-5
ASGLALRETQY
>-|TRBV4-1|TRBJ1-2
ASSPRTGSFGYT
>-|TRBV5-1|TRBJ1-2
ASSSGGGIVGYT
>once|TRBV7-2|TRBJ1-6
ASSLMDRVGSPLH
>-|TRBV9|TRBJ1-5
ASSVDGSDQPQH
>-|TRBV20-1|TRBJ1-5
SASNRNGGQPQH
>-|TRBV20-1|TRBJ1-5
SASPYRGNSNQPQH
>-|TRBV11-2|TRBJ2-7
ASSSILAGGSYEQY
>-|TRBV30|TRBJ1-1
AWSVGGKTEAF
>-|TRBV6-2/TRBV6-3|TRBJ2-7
ASSYALAGPRTSYEQY
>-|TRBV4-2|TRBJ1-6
ASSQAQTGSSYNSPLH
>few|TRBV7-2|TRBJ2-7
ASSLKEEQY
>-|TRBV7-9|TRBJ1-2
ASSLTAANYGYT
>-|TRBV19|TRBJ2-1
ASSPLTGISSYNEQF
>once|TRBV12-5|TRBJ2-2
ASGLKPGQGATGELF
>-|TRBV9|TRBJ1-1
ASSPGGKAEAF
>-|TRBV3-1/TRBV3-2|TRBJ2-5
ASSPRQFSQETQY
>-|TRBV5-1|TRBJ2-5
ASSPTGQPTGTQETQY
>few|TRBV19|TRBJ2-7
ASSDRHYEQY
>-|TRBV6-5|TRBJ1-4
ASRNGGTTNEKLF
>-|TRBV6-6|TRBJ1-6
ASSYSWQANSPLH
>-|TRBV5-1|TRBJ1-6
ASSAGDVRDNSPLH